Sequencing of this T cell receptor beta chain was carried out in a study of T-cell reconstitution after alpha-beta-depleted transplantation in children. The sample holds a few counts of this clonotype. Unique molecular identifiers were built into the TCRbeta library. Each CDR3 protein is one row after TCRdb ran MiXCR on the PCR reads. The data contain 500,000 to 600,000 distinct CDR3 sequences, about 30% of them singletons. This CDR3 is built from 15 residues. V shed 5 bases and J shed 4 bases, with 14 bases lying between them. The germline CDR1 and CDR2 sequences are SGHAT and FQNNGV. The sequencing here drew on PBMCs from the stem cell graft donor, taken from the stem cell graft. The chain uses TRBV11-2 and TRBJ1-4; perhaps TRBD1 as D (5 bases). This TCR was recovered from a human donor who donated a stem cell graft to a child with aplastic anemia. This CDR3 reads CASSLSTGGNEKLFF. Written as DNA, the CDR3 is TGTGCCAGCAGCCTTAGTACCGGGGGTAATGAAAAACTGTTTTTT.